Shown below are 4 T cell receptor beta chains from a single sample sequenced in a study of shared clonotypes between healthy human individuals (TCRdb year 2020). Library creation used the immunoSEQ multiplex PCR assay. TCRdb's version of the immuneACCESS table is confined to in-frame rearrangements and falls short of the full clone set. An unresolved V gene accounts for under half of the shortfall where checked; the remainder is of unknown origin. The sample table shows 1.6 million or so clones, and around 95% are seen once. The ten most abundant clones make up approximately 1.1% of the sample. Sequences were obtained from naive CD4+ T cells sorted from blood. Explained via the paper, the cell subset or site label denotes: CD45RA+ positively selected. These receptors came from a young man in good health.

Notes on this clone: The same CDR3 can be traced to other DNA sequences in this sample. The chain uses TRBV9 and TRBJ1-1; 9 bases are shared with TRBD1. With V trimmed by 4 bases and J by 2 bases, 3 bases remained unmatched. The CDR3 covers 14 residues. Germline CDR1 and CDR2: SGDLS and YYNGEE. The CDR3 here is CASSPTGGNTEAFF. As DNA, the CDR3 is TGTGCCAGCAGCCCGACAGGGGGAAACACTGAAGCTTTCTTT.

J is TRBJ1-2 and V is TRBV5-6, with D hard to call. Germline V gives CDR1 SGHDT, CDR2 YYEEEE. The CDR3 totals 14 residues. V was pared by 0 bases and J by 4 bases, with 10 bases between. In DNA form, the CDR3 reads TGTGCCAGCAGCTTGGCTTATGGCTCCTATGGCTACACCTTC. It is translated as CASSLAYGSYGYTF.

The chain recombines TRBV19 with TRBJ1-1, with D unresolved. V was clipped by 0 bases and J by 1 base, with 9 bases between them. Looked up from germline, CDR1 is LNHDA and CDR2 is SQIVND (reference sequence). The length of the CDR3 is 15 residues. The CDR3 coding sequence is TGTGCCAGTAGTATAGAGAGCCAGAGGAACACTGAAGCTTTCTTT. Protein product: CASSIESQRNTEAFF. Drawing the rest from reference TRBV19 and TRBJ1-1, the complete variable domain is DGGITQSPKYLFRKEGQNVTLSCEQNLNHDAMYWYRQDPGQGLRLIYYSQIVNDFQKGDIAEGYSVSREKKESFPLTVTSAQKNPTAFYLCASSIESQRNTEAFFGQGTRLTVV.

The chain links TRBV2 to TRBJ2-7, with 14 bases matching TRBD2. The V gene's germline CDR1 is SNHLY and CDR2 FYNNEI. The CDR3 runs 15 residues. J gave up 1 base and V 10 bases, and 6 bases lay outside the gene matches. CDR3 nucleotides: TGTGCCACCTATGGGACTAGCGGGAGTTCCTACGAGCAGTACTTC. As protein: CATYGTSGSSYEQYF.